This T cell receptor (beta chain) was retrieved from a study of blood T cell repertoires in COVID-19. Study context: The United States, Italy and Spain provided the acute and convalescent COVID-19 samples. Sources were T cells, B-cell-depleted T cells, or PBMCs; the material itself was cDNA or gDNA.

The CDR3 loop spans 15 amino acids. Germline CDR1 MNHNY, CDR2 SVGAGI (reference sequence). J was trimmed by 4 bases and V by 7 bases; bases with no gene match: 10. Original processing notes: The authors estimated nucleated cell counts from reference gene primer amplification. Profiled with immunoSEQ multiplex PCR; TCRdb holds only in-frame clones, not every one. That table supplies the V and J calls and clone size; D and trimming were determined from the DNA. The repertoire holds more than 200,000 clones, with about four fifths as singletons. Sequenced: peripheral blood. This TCR derives from a man aged 35 to 55 with active or convalescent COVID-19. The chain recombines TRBV6-6 with TRBJ1-2, with 9 bases matching TRBD1. The CDR3 DNA follows: TGTGCCAGCATAGCGAGACAGGGGGGCGTCTATGGCTACACCTTC. Translating gives CASIARQGGVYGYTF.